These T cell receptor beta chains were read from a single sample in a study of T cells in tuberculosis. Profiled with immunoSEQ multiplex PCR; TCRdb holds only in-frame clones, not every one. The sample records about 59,000 clones, approximately 81% being singletons. Specimen: CD1b-GMM tetramer-negative cells sorted from PBMCs. The receptors were gathered from an adult woman with latent tuberculosis. Both conserved end residues are trimmed from each CDR3. A D gene is named only where the DNA matches it firmly.

j_call d_call v_call cdr3_aa
TRBJ2-7 . TRBV2 ASSEVEYEQY
TRBJ2-2 TRBD1 TRBV7-9 ASRIRDRGPTGELF
TRBJ2-7 . TRBV27 ASSLSRTVYEQY
TRBJ2-1 . TRBV7-2 ASSLSSSAFYNEQF
TRBJ2-7 . TRBV5-1 ASSLQSPGEPHR
TRBJ2-7 TRBD1 TRBV10-2 ASSLLGGAYEQY
TRBJ1-4 . TRBV19 ASSIGDFGREKLF
TRBJ1-6 . TRBV27 ASSFPNSPLH
TRBJ2-2 . TRBV6-1 ASRLHGTGELF
TRBJ2-7 TRBD2 TRBV28 ASSLRPLAGVGNEQY
TRBJ1-3 . TRBV6-6 ASSSSSGNTIY
TRBJ1-1 . TRBV6-5 ASSYDSGRTEAF
TRBJ2-3 . TRBV5-1 ASSLEVQSTDTQY
TRBJ2-5 TRBD1 TRBV6-1 ASSTRTGKETQY
TRBJ2-1 TRBD1 TRBV6-5 ASSYSRDRGFDEQF
TRBJ1-1 TRBD1 TRBV18 ASSFTGGKTEAF
TRBJ1-1 . TRBV6-6 ASSSTGLGAEAF
TRBJ1-5 TRBD1 TRBV27 ASSPGQLQPQH
. TRBD1 TRBV5-1 ASRTGQAYEQY
TRBJ2-7 TRBD1 TRBV2 ASSRDRGSEQY
TRBJ2-7 . TRBV6-5 ASRKLNRVGYEQY
TRBJ2-3 TRBD1 TRBV30 AWSGDRSTDTQY
TRBJ2-7 . TRBV30 AFARGNSYEQY
TRBJ1-1 TRBD1 TRBV27 ASSWTGAMNTEAF
TRBJ2-1 . TRBV28 ASSFGGSNNEQF
TRBJ1-1 TRBD1 TRBV27 ASSFPGGTEAF
TRBJ1-5 . TRBV6-5 ASRPMQSGNQPQH
TRBJ1-6 . TRBV19 ASAKGHDYNSPLH